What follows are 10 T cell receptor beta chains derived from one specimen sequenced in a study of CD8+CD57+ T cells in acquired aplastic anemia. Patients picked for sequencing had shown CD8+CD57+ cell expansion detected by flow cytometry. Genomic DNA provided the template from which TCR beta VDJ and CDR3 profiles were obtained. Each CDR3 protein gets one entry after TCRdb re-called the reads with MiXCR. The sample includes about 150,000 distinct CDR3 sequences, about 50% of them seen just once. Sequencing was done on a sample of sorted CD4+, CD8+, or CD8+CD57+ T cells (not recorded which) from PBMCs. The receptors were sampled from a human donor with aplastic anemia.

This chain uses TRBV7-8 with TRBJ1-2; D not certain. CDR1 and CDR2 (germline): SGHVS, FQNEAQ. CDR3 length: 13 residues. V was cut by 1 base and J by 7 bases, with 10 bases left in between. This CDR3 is CASSLVQSRGYTF. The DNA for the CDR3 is TGTGCCAGCAGCTTAGTGCAGTCGCGTGGCTACACCTTC.

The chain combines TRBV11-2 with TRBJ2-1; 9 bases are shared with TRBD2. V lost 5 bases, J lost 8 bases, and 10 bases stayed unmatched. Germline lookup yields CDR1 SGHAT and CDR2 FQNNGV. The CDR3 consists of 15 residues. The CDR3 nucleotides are TGTGCCAGCAGCGGCATGGCGGGAGGGCGCGATGAGCAGTTCTTC. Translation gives CASSGMAGGRDEQFF.

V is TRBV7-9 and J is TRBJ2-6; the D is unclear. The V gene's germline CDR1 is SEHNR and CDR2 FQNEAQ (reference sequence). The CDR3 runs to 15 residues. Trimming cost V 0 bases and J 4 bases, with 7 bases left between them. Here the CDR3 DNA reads TGTGCCAGCAGCTTAGCGGGGTCCGGGGCCAACGTCCTGACTTTC. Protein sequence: CASSLAGSGANVLTF.

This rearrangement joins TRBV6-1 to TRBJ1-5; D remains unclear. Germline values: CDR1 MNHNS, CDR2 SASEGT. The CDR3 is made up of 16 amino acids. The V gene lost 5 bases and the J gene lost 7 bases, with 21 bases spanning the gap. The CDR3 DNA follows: TGTGCCAGCAGTCCGAGATCCGGTCTCCCGGGCCAGCCCCAGCATTTT. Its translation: CASSPRSGLPGQPQHF.

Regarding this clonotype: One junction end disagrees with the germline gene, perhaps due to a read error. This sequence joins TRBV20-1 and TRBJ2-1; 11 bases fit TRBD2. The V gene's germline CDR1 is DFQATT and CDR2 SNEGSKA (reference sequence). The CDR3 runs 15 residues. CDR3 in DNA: TGCAATGCTAGAGGGGACGGACTAGCGGGTGTTGAGCAGTTCTTC. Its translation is CNARGDGLAGVEQFF.

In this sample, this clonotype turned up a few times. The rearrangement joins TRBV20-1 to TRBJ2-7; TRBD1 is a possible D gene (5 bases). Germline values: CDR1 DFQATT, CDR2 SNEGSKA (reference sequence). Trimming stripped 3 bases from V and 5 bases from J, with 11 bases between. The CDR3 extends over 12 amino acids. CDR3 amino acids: CSASQGYHEQYF. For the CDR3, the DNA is TGCAGTGCTAGTCAGGGTTACCACGAGCAGTACTTC.

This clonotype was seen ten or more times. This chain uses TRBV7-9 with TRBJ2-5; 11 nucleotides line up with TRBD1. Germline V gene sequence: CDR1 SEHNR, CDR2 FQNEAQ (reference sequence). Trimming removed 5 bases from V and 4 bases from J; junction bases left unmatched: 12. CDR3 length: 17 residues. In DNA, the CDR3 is TGTGCCAGCAGCCCAATACTCGGGACAGGGGGTAGAGAGACCCAGTACTTC. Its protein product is CASSPILGTGGRETQYF. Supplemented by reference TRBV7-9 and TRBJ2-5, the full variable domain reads DTGVSQNPRHKITKRGQNVTFRCDPISEHNRLYWYRQTLGQGPEFLTYFQNEAQLEKSRLLSDRFSAERPKGSFSTLEIQRTEQGDSAMYLCASSPILGTGGRETQYFGPGTRLLVL.

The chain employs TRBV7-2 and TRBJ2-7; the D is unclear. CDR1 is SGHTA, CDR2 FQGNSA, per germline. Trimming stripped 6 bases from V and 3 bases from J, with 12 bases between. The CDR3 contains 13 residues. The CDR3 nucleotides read TGTGCCAGCAGAGACCAATGGGGCTACGAGCAGTACTTC. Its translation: CASRDQWGYEQYF.

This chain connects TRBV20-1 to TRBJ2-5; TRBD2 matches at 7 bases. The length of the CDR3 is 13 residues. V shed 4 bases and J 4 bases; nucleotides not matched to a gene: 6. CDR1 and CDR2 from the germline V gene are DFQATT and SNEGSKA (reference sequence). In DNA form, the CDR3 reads TGCAGTGCTAAGCCCCCGGGGGGAGAGACCCAGTACTTC. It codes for CSAKPPGGETQYF.

The CDR3 region has the DNA TGCGCCAGCAGCTCGATCCCCGGACAGGGCTACGAGCAGTACTTC. Amino acid sequence: CASSSIPGQGYEQYF. The chain recombines TRBV5-1 with TRBJ2-7; 8 bases agree with TRBD1. After removal of 3 bases from V and 3 bases from J, the junction contained 8 bases not matched to a gene. Germline V gene lookup returns CDR1 SGHRS and CDR2 YFSETQ. The CDR3 sequence is 15 residues long.